This TCR beta chain was recorded in a study of OX40 agonist ivuxolimab in advanced cancers. Study context: Antecedent anti-PD-1, anti-PD-L1 or anti-CTLA-4 therapy was permissible, with 40% having received some. General observations from the study: In CD8+ T cells, expanded clones were on average more numerous than in CD4+. Clonal expansion by week 6 occurred in CD4+ and CD8+ blood T cells (at 0.1 to 3.0 mg/kg).

Method: immunoSEQ multiplex PCR; TCRdb's copy keeps in-frame clones and lacks some. The repertoire includes 55,000 to 90,000 clones, just over 85% of them detected once, and around 2.3% sits in the top ten. About this clone: What it recognizes is unknown.

The receptor was isolated from an adult with an advanced solid tumor such as melanoma, head and neck, liver or kidney cancer. Sequencing was performed on CD4+ or CD8+ T cells sorted from blood, taken in a trial of the OX40 agonist ivuxolimab.

The CDR3 coding sequence is TGTGCCAGTACTAATAGACAGGGGAAGTCCAATCAGCCCCAGCATTTT. This translates into CASTNRQGKSNQPQHF. The rearrangement uses TRBV19 and TRBJ1-5; 8 bases are a match to TRBD1. The V and J ends lost 7 bases and 3 bases, in that order; junction bases with no gene match: 11. Per the germline V gene, CDR1 is LNHDA and CDR2 is SQIVND (reference sequence). The CDR3 runs 16 residues. The variable domain in full, completed from reference TRBV19 and TRBJ1-5, reads DGGITQSPKYLFRKEGQNVTLSCEQNLNHDAMYWYRQDPGQGLRLIYYSQIVNDFQKGDIAEGYSVSREKKESFPLTVTSAQKNPTAFYLCASTNRQGKSNQPQHFGDGTRLSIL.